Presented here are 32 T cell receptor beta chains from one specimen sequenced in a study of blood T cells in healthy people across ages. Sample-barcoded 5' priming and a J-beta primer mix drove a second PCR of about 6 to 11 cycles. From the 5' RACE reads, TCRdb called clonotypes with MiXCR, one entry per CDR3 protein. Of around 1.5 million distinct CDR3 sequences in the sample, 40% to 50% were seen once. Sequencing was done on a sample of blood. Receptors were obtained from a woman aged 18-35 years in good health.

This clonotype occurred a few times. One end of the junction is discordant with germline, which a read error may explain. The CDR3 loop is CASSLGTGRDEQFF. In nucleotides, the CDR3 is TGTGCTAGCAGCTTAGGGACAGGGCGGGATGAGCAGTTCTTC. This chain joins TRBV7-7 and TRBJ2-1; 9 nucleotides align to TRBD1. The CDR3 is 14 amino acids. Germline loops: CDR1 SSHAT, CDR2 FNYEAQ (reference sequence).

The V gene is TRBV29-1, the J gene TRBJ1-3; weak D call: TRBD1 (5 bases). The germline V and J ends were trimmed by 3 bases and 3 bases, with 12 bases remaining between them. CDR1 is SQVTM, CDR2 ANQGSEA, per germline. The CDR3 spans 14 residues. CDR3 sequence (DNA): TGCAGCGTTGAGCGCGGGGCAGATGGAAACACCATATATTTT. Amino acids: CSVERGADGNTIYF.

This chain uses TRBV29-1 with TRBJ2-5, with TRBD1 matching 7 bases. Unmatched junction bases numbered 5, after V lost 2 bases and J lost 2 bases. The CDR3 runs 14 residues. Germline CDR1 reads SQVTM; CDR2 reads ANQGSEA. The CDR3 nucleotides read TGCAGCGTTGAACCGCCGACAGGGCAAGAGACCCAGTACTTC. This sequence encodes CSVEPPTGQETQYF.

This clonotype has just a few counts. The chain has TRBV20-1 and TRBJ2-1, with TRBD1 identical over 7 bases. The CDR3 has 14 residues. Germline CDR1 is DFQATT and CDR2 is SNEGSKA (reference sequence). The V and J ends lost 1 base and 3 bases, in that order; junction bases with no gene match: 3. The CDR3 DNA sequence: TGCAGTGCTAGAGGGGACAGAGACTACAATGAGCAGTTCTTC. Translated: CSARGDRDYNEQFF.

As regards this clonotype: The junction and the germline gene differ at one end; a read error may be behind it. CDR3: CAVSGGTDTQYF. CDR3 nucleotides: TGTGCCGTCAGTGGGGGCACAGATACGCAGTATTTT. This chain links TRBV10-3 with TRBJ2-3; D remains unclear. This CDR3 has 12 amino acids. Germline V gene data show CDR1 as ENHRY and CDR2 as SYGVKD.

The chain combines TRBV28 with TRBJ2-7; the D gene is possibly TRBD2 (7 bases). This CDR3 comprises 14 residues. The germline V and J ends were trimmed by 6 bases and 7 bases, with 19 bases remaining between them. Germline CDR1 MDHEN, CDR2 SYDVKM. This CDR3 reads CASRLQGGIGEQYF. The CDR3, as DNA: TGTGCCAGCAGATTACAGGGAGGGATTGGGGAGCAGTACTTC.

This chain connects TRBV6-6 to TRBJ1-1; D not certain. The germline gives CDR1 MNHNY, CDR2 SVGAGI (reference sequence). The V end was cut by 4 bases, the J end by 6 bases, with 12 bases between. The CDR3 is 13 amino acids. CDR3 sequence (DNA): TGTGCCAGCAGTTCGCTCCGACGGTCTGAAGCTTTCTTT. This gives the protein CASSSLRRSEAFF.

As regards this clonotype: Compared with germline, one end of the junction differs, possibly owing to a read error. V gene TRBV28 combines with J gene TRBJ2-7; unclear D gene. CDR3 length: 13 residues. The germline V gene encodes CDR1 MDHEN and CDR2 SYDVKM. Here the CDR3 reads CASSLPVGYEQSF. For the CDR3, the DNA is TGTGCCAGCAGTTTACCTGTGGGCTACGAGCAGTCCTTC.

The rearrangement links TRBV29-1 to TRBJ2-5, with D hard to call. Germline V gene sequence: CDR1 SQVTM, CDR2 ANQGSEA. The CDR3 totals 13 residues. V gave up 7 bases and J gave up 2 bases, with 14 bases separating them. In DNA form, the CDR3 reads TGCAGCGCTGTGAAGGGTGGACAAGAGACCCAGTACTTC. Amino acids: CSAVKGGQETQYF. The full variable domain, rest sourced from reference TRBV29-1 and TRBJ2-5, is SAVISQKPSRDICQRGTSLTIQCQVDSQVTMMFWYRQQPGQSLTLIATANQGSEATYESGFVIDKFPISRPNLTFSTLTVSNMSPEDSSIYLCSAVKGGQETQYFGPGTRLLVL.

This clonotype was observed a handful of times. The CDR3: CASREGGGSTDTQYF. CDR3 sequence (DNA): TGTGCCAGCAGAGAGGGCGGGGGAAGCACAGATACGCAGTATTTT. This chain uses TRBV6-4 with TRBJ2-3; 7 bases align to TRBD2. The CDR3 covers 15 residues. J lost 0 bases, V lost 6 bases, and 6 bases had no gene match. Germline-derived CDR1 and CDR2 are MRHNA and SNTAGT.

This clonotype occurred a few times. The rearrangement joins TRBV5-1 to TRBJ1-1; tentative D call: TRBD1 (6 bases). Trimming removed 4 bases from V and 6 bases from J, with 19 bases in between. This CDR3 has 15 amino acids. Germline CDR1 reads SGHRS; CDR2 reads YFSETQ. The CDR3 DNA is TGCGCCAGCAGCGGGGGGCGGGTACCGGGTGCTGAAGCTTTCTTT. Translating it yields CASSGGRVPGAEAFF.

The chain has TRBV21-1 and TRBJ2-7; the D segment call TRBD1 is taken from the table without a DNA check. TRBV21-1 is a pseudogene. The CDR3 runs to 14 residues. CDR3 sequence (DNA): TGTGCCAGCAGCACTCCGGGACCGACCTACGAGCAGTACTTC. This encodes CASSTPGPTYEQYF.

This sequence joins TRBV11-2 and TRBJ2-1, with 8 bases aligning to TRBD2. The CDR3 loop spans 23 amino acids. The V gene's germline CDR1 is SGHAT and CDR2 FQNNGV. After removal of 5 bases from V and 0 bases from J, the junction contained 27 bases not matched to a gene. CDR3: CASSPAPAGGLRIPGTSYNEQFF. The CDR3 DNA reads TGTGCCAGCAGCCCCGCTCCGGCGGGGGGACTCCGTATACCAGGAACCTCCTACAATGAGCAGTTCTTC.

This chain links TRBV5-1 with TRBJ2-7; D is uncertain. Gene TRBJ2-5 matches the end of the DNA better, so the J call may be wrong. CDR1 SGHRS and CDR2 YFSETQ come from the germline V gene. This CDR3 is built from 14 residues. Here the CDR3 DNA reads TGCGCCAGCACCTCCGGCGAAGGGTGGGAGACCCAGTACTTC. Translation: CASTSGEGWETQYF.

In this sample, this clonotype turned up once. The CDR3 loop reads CASTPGGTMRGYTF. CDR3 DNA sequence: TGTGCCAGCACCCCAGGGGGGACGATGCGTGGCTACACCTTC. The chain combines TRBV27 with TRBJ1-2; TRBD1 agrees at 7 bases. CDR1 MNHEY and CDR2 SMNVEV come from the germline V gene (reference sequence). J lost 7 bases, V lost 7 bases, and 12 bases had no gene match. This CDR3 contains 14 residues.

This clonotype was seen a few times. The CDR3 DNA follows: TGTGCCAGCAGTCGGGGACGAGGCTACGAGCAGTACTTC. It translates to CASSRGRGYEQYF. V usage is TRBV3-1 and J usage is TRBJ2-7; D tentatively reads TRBD1 or TRBD2 (5 bases each). The CDR3 spans 13 residues. Between the trimmed V and J ends, which lost 6 bases and 3 bases, there was a span of 12 bases. The germline CDR1 and CDR2 sequences are LGHDT and YNNKEL (reference sequence).

The chain joins TRBV3-1 to TRBJ2-1; 8 bases are a match to TRBD2. V lost 3 bases and J lost 13; bases outside the gene matches: 11. The CDR3 is 14 amino acids. Germline CDR1 and CDR2: LGHDT and YNNKEL (reference sequence). The CDR3 region has the DNA TGTGCCAGCAGCCAGACAACGGGAGGGAGGTTTCAGTTCTTC. Its protein is CASSQTTGGRFQFF.

The chain has TRBV6-1 and TRBJ2-1, with a tentative D call TRBD2 (5 bases). Trimming stripped 8 bases from V and 7 bases from J, with 24 bases between. The CDR3 has 16 residues. Germline V CDR1 and CDR2: MNHNS, SASEGT. The CDR3 reads CASSSRSGAIPNEQFF. For the CDR3, the DNA is TGTGCCAGCTCGTCCAGAAGCGGAGCGATCCCAAATGAGCAGTTCTTC.

The table lists this clonotype with a few counts. The chain combines TRBV27 with TRBJ1-2; weak D call: TRBD1 (6 bases). Trimming left V 8 bases short and J 0 bases short, with 10 bases between. CDR1 is MNHEY, CDR2 SMNVEV, per germline (reference sequence). The CDR3 is 13 residues long. Written as DNA, the CDR3 is TGTGCCAGCGGGTACAGGGCTAACTATGGCTACACCTTC. Its translation: CASGYRANYGYTF.

The CDR3 loop is CASSRQGESDYGYTF. The CDR3 DNA reads as TGTGCCAGCAGCCGACAGGGGGAGTCGGACTATGGCTACACCTTC. The rearrangement links TRBV27 to TRBJ1-2; 9 nucleotides align to TRBD1. The CDR3 has 15 residues. Germline CDR1 MNHEY, CDR2 SMNVEV (reference sequence). Germline trimming cut 6 bases from V and 3 bases from J; bases unmatched to any gene: 8.

J is TRBJ2-2 and V is TRBV7-2, with D perhaps matching TRBD2 (5 bases). The V end was cut by 5 bases, the J end by 5 bases, with 15 bases between. Germline V CDR1 and CDR2: SGHTA, FQGNSA. CDR3 length equals 15 residues. CDR3 bases: TGTGCCAGCAGCCGGAATGAGGGAGCGACCGGGGAGCTGTTTTTT. Residues: CASSRNEGATGELFF.

This clonotype was seen a few times. The V gene is TRBV20-1, the J gene TRBJ2-3; 8 nucleotides match TRBD2. Germline V CDR1 and CDR2: DFQATT, SNEGSKA (reference sequence). The CDR3 sequence is 15 residues long. CDR3 nucleotide sequence: TGCAGCCCCAGTGGTAGCGGGGCGGGCACAGATACGCAGTATTTT. Protein sequence: CSPSGSGAGTDTQYF.

This clonotype was detected only a few times. This chain joins TRBV4-1 and TRBJ2-1, with D uncertain. The CDR3 spans 15 residues. Germline lookup yields CDR1 MGHRA and CDR2 YSYEKL. V shed 6 bases and J shed 0 bases, with 12 bases lying between them. DNA of the CDR3: TGCGCCAGCAGGACTTCACCAAGCTCCTACAATGAGCAGTTCTTC. It encodes CASRTSPSSYNEQFF.

The J gene is TRBJ2-7, the V gene TRBV10-3, with D perhaps matching TRBD1 (6 bases). Germline V gene data show CDR1 as ENHRY and CDR2 as SYGVKD. V gave up 3 bases and J gave up 5 bases, with 11 bases separating them. The CDR3 is 13 amino acids. The CDR3 region is CAISDPGAHEQYF. The CDR3 DNA is TGTGCCATCAGTGATCCAGGGGCTCACGAGCAGTACTTC.

In this sample, this clonotype turned up a few times. The rearrangement uses TRBV27 and TRBJ1-1; 8 bases line up with TRBD1. Germline CDR1 MNHEY, CDR2 SMNVEV (reference sequence). Trimming removed 5 bases from V and 6 bases from J; junction bases left unmatched: 5. The CDR3 length is 13 residues. Here the CDR3 reads CASSRQGSAEAFF. Written as DNA, the CDR3 is TGTGCCAGCAGTCGACAGGGGTCGGCTGAAGCTTTCTTT.

The chain recombines TRBV4-1 with TRBJ2-3; D is unresolved. This CDR3 comprises 15 residues. The V gene's germline CDR1 is MGHRA and CDR2 YSYEKL. The V and J ends lost 0 bases and 2 bases respectively, with 9 bases between them. DNA of the CDR3: TGCGCCAGCAGCCAAGAAGAGGCGGTCACAGATACGCAGTATTTT. It is translated as CASSQEEAVTDTQYF.

There are a few counts of this clonotype. J is TRBJ2-1 and V is TRBV29-1; 9 bases are a match to TRBD2. The closer fit of TRBJ2-7 to the DNA end suggests the J call may be wrong. The CDR3 contains 13 residues. CDR1 is SQVTM and CDR2 is ANQGSEA in the germline V gene. The CDR3 loop reads CSVQAGGYNEQYF. CDR3 DNA sequence: TGCAGCGTCCAAGCGGGAGGCTACAATGAGCAGTACTTC.

About this clonotype itself: A junction end diverges from the germline sequence, so it may reflect a read error. The J gene is TRBJ1-1, the V gene TRBV27, with 9 bases matching TRBD1. This CDR3 has 13 amino acids. Germline CDR1 and CDR2: MNHEY and SMNVEV (reference sequence). CDR3 region: CASSVSGTGEAFF. The CDR3 DNA reads as TGTGCCAGCAGTGTATCGGGGACAGGGGAAGCTTTCTTT.

The CDR3 nucleotides are TGTGCCAGCGGTCCCCTCGTTGAGCAGTTCTTC. It yields the protein CASGPLVEQFF. V gene TRBV6-1 combines with J gene TRBJ2-1; D remains unclear. CDR1 and CDR2 from the germline V gene are MNHNS and SASEGT. The CDR3 covers 11 residues. The V end was cut by 8 bases, the J end by 9 bases, with 11 bases between.

V gene TRBV10-3 combines with J gene TRBJ1-6; D gene ambiguous. Germline V CDR1 and CDR2: ENHRY, SYGVKD. Between the trimmed V and J ends, which lost 3 bases and 10 bases, there was a span of 16 bases. The length of the CDR3 is 15 residues. The CDR3 DNA reads TGTGCCATCAGTGAAAGGACGGGCTTAGACTCACCCCTCCACTTT. Translation: CAISERTGLDSPLHF.

The CDR3 DNA sequence: TGCAGTGCTAGGAGGGAGGGTGGCTATAATTCACCCCTCCACTTT. Its translation: CSARREGGYNSPLHF. The chain uses TRBV20-1 and TRBJ1-6; D gene uncertain. The V gene lost 3 bases and the J gene lost 3 bases, with 12 bases spanning the gap. There are 15 residues in the CDR3. Germline lookup yields CDR1 DFQATT and CDR2 SNEGSKA (reference sequence).

Ten or more counts support this clonotype. The chain uses TRBV6-5 and TRBJ2-7; the D gene is possibly TRBD1 (5 bases). The germline V gene has CDR1 MNHEY and CDR2 SVGAGI. CDR3 length: 13 amino acids. V dropped 4 bases and J dropped 0 bases, with 7 bases sitting between them. Written as DNA, the CDR3 is TGTGCCAGCAGTTGGGGCGGCTCCTACGAGCAGTACTTC. Amino acid sequence: CASSWGGSYEQYF.